The 25 T cell receptor beta chains below all came from one sample that was sequenced in a study of beta chain features in type 1 diabetes. Findings and caveats of the study: Patients with Type 1 diabetes showed moderately but significantly shorter TCRB CDR3s in all four CD4+ subsets.

The antigens of these receptors remain unknown. The authors reverse transcribed all of the isolated RNA, so sequencing captured expressed TCRB transcripts. TCRdb keeps only in-frame clones here, not all; method: immunoSEQ multiplex PCR. The sample has a few hundred thousand clones; 8% to 10% are singletons. The specimen sequenced was central memory CD4+ T cells from blood. The receptors derive from a man aged 30 to 45 with type 1 diabetes.

This clone was picked up a small number of times. The genes are TRBV5-1 and TRBJ2-5, with D possibly being TRBD1 (6 bases). The V end lost 1 base, the J end lost 3 bases, and 10 bases lay between the germline ends. Per germline, CDR1 SGHRS and CDR2 YFSETQ. The CDR3 consists of 14 residues. The CDR3 region is CASSLMGQKETQYF. The CDR3 DNA reads TGCGCCAGCAGCTTGATGGGACAAAAAGAGACCCAGTACTTC.

The rearrangement joins TRBV7-8 to TRBJ2-2; TRBD1 might be the D (6 bases). The CDR3 runs 16 residues. Trimming pared 5 bases from V and 4 bases from J, leaving 17 bases between. Germline V gene sequence: CDR1 SGHVS, CDR2 FQNEAQ. Here the CDR3 DNA reads TGTGCCAGCAGCCTTAGGACAGACCCGAGCACCGGGGAGCTGTTTTTT. This codes for CASSLRTDPSTGELFF.

This clone was seen more than once but under ten times. The chain couples TRBV5-1 to TRBJ1-1, with D perhaps matching TRBD1 (5 bases). Germline CDR1 reads SGHRS; CDR2 reads YFSETQ. Trimming cost V 4 bases and J 2 bases, with 12 bases left between them. CDR3 length: 14 residues. Written as DNA, the CDR3 is TGCGCCAGCAGCGTCAGGGCTAGAAACACTGAAGCTTTCTTT. Translation: CASSVRARNTEAFF. The complete variable domain, with remaining parts taken from reference TRBV5-1 and TRBJ1-1, reads KAGVTQTPRYLIKTRGQQVTLSCSPISGHRSVSWYQQTPGQGLQFLFEYFSETQRNKGNFPGRFSGRQFSNSRSEMNVSTLELGDSALYLCASSVRARNTEAFFGQGTRLTVV.

This clone was observed a handful of times. This chain uses TRBV14 with TRBJ1-2; TRBD1 aligns across 7 bases. CDR1 and CDR2 from the germline V gene are SGHDN and FVKESK. Trimming removed 0 bases from V and 3 bases from J; junction bases left unmatched: 10. CDR3 size: 17 residues. CDR3 nucleotide sequence: TGTGCCAGCAGCCAAGATCGAAGACAGGGCCGGGACTATGGCTACACCTTC. Its translation: CASSQDRRQGRDYGYTF.

The chain joins TRBV4-2 to TRBJ2-2; 8 nucleotides match TRBD1. The germline CDR1 and CDR2 sequences are LGHNA and YNFKEQ. V was clipped by 5 bases and J by 6 bases; unmatched bases: 11. The CDR3 covers 16 residues. The CDR3 protein is CASSFRQGRGAGELFF. In nucleotides, the CDR3 is TGTGCCAGCAGCTTTCGACAGGGGCGCGGAGCCGGGGAGCTGTTTTTT.

The chain has TRBV9 and TRBJ2-3; 8 positions agree with TRBD1. The CDR3 totals 16 residues. Germline CDR1 SGDLS, CDR2 YYNGEE. With V trimmed by 3 bases and J by 2 bases, 8 bases remained unmatched. The CDR3 DNA is TGTGCCAGCAGCGCCACAGGACAGGGTAACACAGATACGCAGTATTTT. This translates into CASSATGQGNTDTQYF.

This clone has a handful of counts. The V gene is TRBV29-1, the J gene TRBJ2-3; 7 bases align to TRBD1. This CDR3 spans 15 amino acids. V was clipped by 3 bases and J by 1 base; unmatched bases: 7. In germline, CDR1 is SQVTM, CDR2 ANQGSEA. CDR3 in amino acids: CSVDLGGSGTDTQYF. Here the CDR3 DNA reads TGCAGCGTTGATCTAGGGGGCTCCGGCACAGATACGCAGTATTTT.

This clone was seen only a few times. The V gene is TRBV18, the J gene TRBJ2-1; 10 bases agree with TRBD1. V was clipped by 3 bases and J by 7 bases; unmatched bases: 6. Germline-derived CDR1 and CDR2 are KGHSH and LQKENI. CDR3 size: 15 residues. The CDR3 DNA reads TGTGCCAGCTCACCCGGGACAGGGGCAAGGAATGAGCAGTTCTTC. Translation: CASSPGTGARNEQFF.

In this sample, this clone turned up a few times. V is TRBV27 and J is TRBJ2-3; D is unresolved. The CDR3 extends over 14 amino acids. V lost 7 bases, J lost 1 base, and 12 bases lay in between. From germline, CDR1 is MNHEY and CDR2 SMNVEV (reference sequence). In DNA form, the CDR3 reads TGTGCCAGCAAACGACCTGGGGGCACAGATACGCAGTATTTT. Translation gives CASKRPGGTDTQYF.

The table lists this clone with many counts. The chain links TRBV6-6 to TRBJ2-7; 7 nucleotides agree with TRBD1. CDR3 length: 13 residues. J gave up 1 base and V 10 bases, and 7 bases lay outside the gene matches. The germline gives CDR1 MNHNY, CDR2 SVGAGI (reference sequence). Here the CDR3 DNA reads TGTGCCACGATTACAGGGGCGTCCTACGAGCAGTACTTC. Translation: CATITGASYEQYF.

The chain is built from TRBV6-6 and TRBJ1-4; no reliable D call. V lost 5 bases and J 1 base, leaving 2 bases between the germline ends. CDR3 length: 12 amino acids. CDR1 and CDR2 from the germline V gene are MNHNY and SVGAGI (reference sequence). The CDR3 is CASSGTNEKLFF. The CDR3 DNA is TGTGCCAGCAGTGGAACTAATGAAAAACTGTTTTTT.

This clone has a handful of counts. The rearrangement uses TRBV7-2 and TRBJ2-1, with 7 nucleotides matching TRBD2. The CDR3 is 15 amino acids. Per germline, CDR1 SGHTA and CDR2 FQGNSA. Trimming cost V 5 bases and J 2 bases; bases outside gene matches: 6. The CDR3: CASSVGLLPYNEQFF. DNA of the CDR3: TGTGCCAGCAGCGTGGGACTACTCCCCTACAATGAGCAGTTCTTC.

This clone was recorded a few times. This rearrangement joins TRBV15 to TRBJ1-5, with no clear D. V was shortened by 0 bases and J by 4 bases, with 7 bases between the two germline ends. CDR1 and CDR2 from the germline V gene are LNHNV and YYDKDF (reference sequence). This CDR3 region has 14 residues. The CDR3 DNA reads as TGTGCCACCAGCAGAGAAGGGTTAAATCAGCCCCAGCATTTT. This gives the protein CATSREGLNQPQHF.

This chain links TRBV30 with TRBJ2-1; D gene ambiguous. The CDR3 runs 13 residues. The V gene lost 2 bases and the J gene lost 3 bases, with 8 bases spanning the gap. Germline CDR1 is GTSNPN and CDR2 is SVGIG (reference sequence). The CDR3 reads CAWSTTNYNEQFF. The CDR3 DNA follows: TGTGCCTGGAGTACAACAAACTACAATGAGCAGTTCTTC. Full variable domain (rest looked up from reference TRBV30 and TRBJ2-1): SQTIHQWPATLVQPVGSPLSLECTVEGTSNPNLYWYRQAAGRGLQLLFYSVGIGQISSEVPQNLSASRPQDRQFILSSKKLLLSDSGFYLCAWSTTNYNEQFFGPGTRLTVL.

V usage is TRBV6-1 and J usage is TRBJ2-1; D unresolved. Trimming removed 5 bases at V and 6 bases at J, with 5 bases between. The CDR3 runs 11 residues. The germline gives CDR1 MNHNS, CDR2 SASEGT. Here the CDR3 DNA reads TGTGCCAGCAGTCAGACCAATGAGCAGTTCTTC. It translates to CASSQTNEQFF.

The J gene is TRBJ2-7, the V gene TRBV5-1; 9 bases agree with TRBD1. Germline CDR1 is SGHRS and CDR2 is YFSETQ. V lost 6 bases, J lost 2 bases, and 9 bases stayed unmatched. The CDR3 runs 15 residues. The CDR3 coding sequence is TGCGCCAGCAACCCCGGGACAGGGCCCGCCTACGAGCAGTACTTC. It specifies CASNPGTGPAYEQYF.

The chain has TRBV2 and TRBJ1-5, with D unclear. Germline CDR1 SNHLY, CDR2 FYNNEI. The CDR3 consists of 15 residues. V shed 1 base and J shed 4 bases, with 11 bases lying between them. The CDR3 bases are TGTGCCAGCAGTGAAGTCCCCTGGGGTAATCAGCCCCAGCATTTT. Its translation is CASSEVPWGNQPQHF.

This sequence joins TRBV29-1 and TRBJ2-7; 7 nucleotides agree with TRBD2. CDR1 is SQVTM and CDR2 is ANQGSEA in the germline V gene. The CDR3 runs to 13 residues. V was clipped by 4 bases and J by 2 bases; unmatched bases: 5. CDR3 bases: TGCAGCGTTGCGGCTAGCGGAACCTACGAGCAGTACTTC. It translates to CSVAASGTYEQYF.

This chain links TRBV28 with TRBJ2-7, with D tentatively TRBD1 (6 bases). Trimming took 5 bases from V and 3 from J, leaving 17 bases between them. From germline, CDR1 is MDHEN and CDR2 SYDVKM. The CDR3 loop spans 15 amino acids. The CDR3 spells CASSGRSGTFYEQYF. The CDR3 DNA sequence: TGTGCCAGCAGTGGTCGGTCGGGGACATTCTACGAGCAGTACTTC.

V gene TRBV27 combines with J gene TRBJ2-3; 15 bases fit TRBD2. Looked up from germline, CDR1 is MNHEY and CDR2 is SMNVEV (reference sequence). V shed 3 bases, J shed 3 bases, and the junction held 7 bases outside the gene matches. The CDR3 consists of 18 residues. The CDR3 region is CASSFFAGTSGRTDTQYF. The CDR3 DNA sequence: TGTGCCAGCAGTTTCTTCGCCGGGACTAGCGGGAGGACAGATACGCAGTATTTT.

This clone was counted between two and nine times. V gene TRBV6-5 combines with J gene TRBJ2-3; TRBD1 matches 10 bases. In germline, CDR1 is MNHEY, CDR2 SVGAGI. Losses at the gene ends were 5 bases for V and 9 bases for J; bases not matched to a gene: 5. This CDR3 contains 13 residues. CDR3 residues: CASSKLGQGTQYF. The CDR3 DNA sequence: TGTGCCAGCAGTAAATTGGGACAGGGGACGCAGTATTTT.

CDR3 coding DNA: TGTGCCAGCAGTCTAAGAAGAGGGACTATGACAGATACGCAGTATTTT. It translates to CASSLRRGTMTDTQYF. The rearrangement joins TRBV27 to TRBJ2-3, with 7 bases that match TRBD2. This CDR3 contains 16 residues. The V gene end was trimmed by 5 bases and the J gene end by 3 bases; junction bases not matched to a gene: 11. Germline CDR1 and CDR2: MNHEY and SMNVEV (reference sequence).

This rearrangement joins TRBV11-2 to TRBJ1-1; 8 nucleotides agree with TRBD1. Losses at the gene ends were 5 bases for V and 3 bases for J; bases not matched to a gene: 2. The germline V gene has CDR1 SGHAT and CDR2 FQNNGV. The CDR3 has 13 residues. CDR3 residues: CASSQDRDTEAFF. The CDR3 DNA follows: TGTGCCAGCAGCCAGGACAGGGACACTGAAGCTTTCTTT.

The gene calls are TRBV19 and TRBJ1-5; D is uncertain. In germline, CDR1 is LNHDA, CDR2 SQIVND (reference sequence). The length of the CDR3 is 16 residues. Trimming stripped 1 base from V and 7 bases from J, with 17 bases between. CDR3 in amino acids: CASSIVIAIDGQPQHF. The CDR3 bases are TGTGCCAGTAGTATAGTGATAGCCATCGATGGGCAGCCCCAGCATTTT.

This clone was detected ten times or more. The chain combines TRBV19 with TRBJ2-1; 8 positions agree with TRBD2. Germline V gives CDR1 LNHDA, CDR2 SQIVND (reference sequence). The junction had 2 bases not matched to a gene; V was cut back by 1 base and J by 6 bases. CDR3 length equals 14 residues. The CDR3, as DNA: TGTGCCAGTAGTATAGGAGCGGGAGCCAATGAGCAGTTCTTC. The encoded protein is CASSIGAGANEQFF. Full variable domain (remainder filled in from reference TRBV19 and TRBJ2-1): DGGITQSPKYLFRKEGQNVTLSCEQNLNHDAMYWYRQDPGQGLRLIYYSQIVNDFQKGDIAEGYSVSREKKESFPLTVTSAQKNPTAFYLCASSIGAGANEQFFGPGTRLTVL.